These 17 T cell receptor beta chains share one sample of origin, sequenced in a study of blood T cell repertoires in COVID-19. Measured with immunoSEQ multiplex PCR; TCRdb has only the in-frame clones, and not every one. The repertoire consists of 150,000 to 200,000 clones, with around 74% occurring once and the leading ten covering roughly 2.8%. Material for sequencing was peripheral blood. These receptors were obtained from a man aged 65-85 years with acute or convalescent COVID-19.

The CDR3 coding sequence is TGTGCCAGCAGCGTAGGAGGTGATTCGAGGAGAATTGATTCACCCCTCCACTTT. Amino acids: CASSVGGDSRRIDSPLHF. The rearrangement uses TRBV9 and TRBJ1-6; D gene uncertain. The CDR3 loop spans 18 amino acids. The V gene's germline CDR1 is SGDLS and CDR2 YYNGEE. V was cut by 0 bases and J by 8 bases, with 21 bases left in between.

This clone was recorded only once. V usage is TRBV6-5 and J usage is TRBJ1-1, with D hard to call. The V gene's germline CDR1 is MNHEY and CDR2 SVGAGI. The V gene lost 3 bases and the J gene lost 3 bases, with 14 bases spanning the gap. This CDR3 contains 15 residues. The CDR3 sequence: CASSYREKEDTEAFF. The CDR3 DNA reads as TGTGCCAGCAGTTATCGAGAGAAAGAGGACACTGAAGCTTTCTTT.

This clone was picked up one time. The V gene is TRBV12-3 or TRBV12-4, the J gene TRBJ1-5; 8 bases fit TRBD1. This CDR3 has 13 amino acids. The J segment lost 7 bases and the V segment lost 6 bases, leaving 5 bases of the junction unmatched. CDR3 bases: TGTGCCAGCAGCGGGACAGGCATGCAGCCCCAGCATTTT. Amino acid sequence: CASSGTGMQPQHF.

The J gene is TRBJ2-3, the V gene TRBV6-5; perhaps TRBD1 as D (5 bases). Trimming removed 0 bases from V and 11 bases from J, with 9 bases in between. Germline loops: CDR1 MNHEY, CDR2 SVGAGI. The CDR3 covers 12 residues. The CDR3 is CASSYSGQGQYF. DNA for the CDR3: TGTGCCAGCAGTTACTCGGGGCAGGGGCAGTATTTT.

The chain is built from TRBV5-8 and TRBJ1-1; D is possibly TRBD1 (6 bases). The V gene's germline CDR1 is SGHTS and CDR2 YDEGEE. This CDR3 contains 13 residues. Trimming removed 4 bases at V and 9 bases at J, with 16 bases between. The CDR3 sequence is CASSRTLRDKAFF. In DNA, the CDR3 is TGTGCCAGCAGCAGAACCCTCCGGGACAAAGCTTTCTTT.

J is TRBJ1-1 and V is TRBV7-3, with 7 bases fitting TRBD1. The CDR3 sequence is 14 residues long. Germline V gene sequence: CDR1 SGHTA, CDR2 FQGTGA. Losses at the gene ends were 8 bases for V and 2 bases for J; bases not matched to a gene: 8. CDR3 DNA: TGTGCCAGCTCCGCAGGGGGTTTCAACACTGAAGCTTTCTTT. This translates into CASSAGGFNTEAFF.

The rearrangement uses TRBV30 and TRBJ1-5, with D tentatively TRBD1 (6 bases). Germline V gives CDR1 GTSNPN, CDR2 SVGIG (reference sequence). V shed 2 bases and J shed 0 bases, with 11 bases lying between them. The CDR3 consists of 15 residues. CDR3 DNA sequence: TGTGCCTGGAGTACACAGGGATATAGCAATCAGCCCCAGCATTTT. As protein: CAWSTQGYSNQPQHF.

V gene TRBV29-1 combines with J gene TRBJ2-3; no clear D. The V end lost 4 bases, the J end lost 3 bases, and 8 bases lay between the germline ends. This CDR3 comprises 12 residues. Germline V CDR1 and CDR2: SQVTM, ANQGSEA. As DNA, the CDR3 is TGCAGCGTTGTTGTCGGGACAGATACGCAGTATTTT. Amino acid sequence: CSVVVGTDTQYF.

V and J are TRBV29-1 and TRBJ1-2, with D possibly being TRBD1 (5 bases). Germline CDR1 is SQVTM and CDR2 is ANQGSEA. The CDR3 is 13 residues long. The ends were cut back, 3 bases at V and 2 bases at J, with 10 bases in the middle. The CDR3: CSVEGRANYGYTF. CDR3 nucleotides: TGCAGCGTTGAGGGCAGGGCCAACTATGGCTACACCTTC.

The chain joins TRBV21-1 to TRBJ1-5; the DNA was not compared with TRBD1, the D call given in the table. TRBV21-1 is described as a pseudogene. The length of the CDR3 is 17 residues. The CDR3 loop is CASSKLGTGFVDQPQHF. In nucleotides, the CDR3 is TGTGCCAGCAGCAAATTAGGGACAGGCTTTGTCGATCAGCCCCAGCATTTT.

This rearrangement joins TRBV9 to TRBJ2-2; D may be TRBD1 (6 bases). The germline CDR1 and CDR2 sequences are SGDLS and YYNGEE. The CDR3 extends over 19 amino acids. V lost 3 bases, J lost 4 bases, and 25 bases lay in between. The CDR3 DNA reads TGTGCCAGCAGCGCTGCGGGTCCTGGCCAGGTCAGGGGCACCGGGGAGCTGTTTTTT. Translation gives CASSAAGPGQVRGTGELFF.

This clone was counted a single time. The V call is TRBV18, the J call TRBJ1-4, with D unclear. CDR1 KGHSH and CDR2 LQKENI come from the germline V gene. V shed 0 bases and J shed 6 bases, with 14 bases lying between them. This CDR3 spans 16 amino acids. CDR3 coding DNA: TGTGCCAGCTCACCACCATTGAGCGGGAGGCATGAAAAACTGTTTTTT. Its translation is CASSPPLSGRHEKLFF.

Concerning this clone: A much larger clonotype is one base distant, so this may be a read error. V gene TRBV20-1 combines with J gene TRBJ2-5; possible D gene TRBD2, 5 bases. CDR1 and CDR2 from the germline V gene are DFQATT and SNEGSKA (reference sequence). This CDR3 spans 12 amino acids. This chain's CDR3 is CSTSPGQETQYF. Written as DNA, the CDR3 is TGCAGTACTAGTCCGGGGCAAGAGACCCAGTACTTC.

This chain connects TRBV29-1 to TRBJ1-2; D ambiguous. The germline V gene encodes CDR1 SQVTM and CDR2 ANQGSEA. CDR3 length: 13 residues. The V gene lost 6 bases and the J gene lost 8 bases, with 19 bases spanning the gap. For the CDR3, the DNA is TGCAGCGTGGAGACTGATGCCCGGGTCGGCTACACCTTC. It translates to CSVETDARVGYTF.

The chain uses TRBV6-1 and TRBJ1-1; 9 bases map to TRBD1. J lost 4 bases, V lost 0 bases, and 3 bases had no gene match. CDR1 MNHNS and CDR2 SASEGT come from the germline V gene. There are 15 residues in the CDR3. The CDR3 nucleotides read TGTGCCAGCAGTGAAGCCCCGACAGGGGGCACTGAAGCTTTCTTT. Translation: CASSEAPTGGTEAFF.

This clone appeared many times. The chain is built from TRBV7-6 and TRBJ1-1; a weak D match, TRBD1 (6 bases). CDR1 and CDR2 from the germline V gene are SGHVS and FNYEAQ. The length of the CDR3 is 20 residues. V lost 0 bases, J lost 0 bases, and 23 bases lay in between. DNA of the CDR3: TGTGCCAGCAGCTTAGCCCTTATGATGGAGGACAGCTTTATGAACACTGAAGCTTTCTTT. It yields the protein CASSLALMMEDSFMNTEAFF. Drawing the rest from reference TRBV7-6 and TRBJ1-1, the complete variable domain is GAGVSQSPRYKVTKRGQDVALRCDPISGHVSLYWYRQALGQGPEFLTYFNYEAQQDKSGLPNDRFSAERPEGSISTLTIQRTEQRDSAMYRCASSLALMMEDSFMNTEAFFGQGTRLTVV.

The rearrangement joins TRBV10-3 to TRBJ1-1; possible D gene TRBD1, 6 bases. V was clipped by 7 bases and J by 3 bases, with 12 bases between them. Germline V gene data show CDR1 as ENHRY and CDR2 as SYGVKD. The CDR3 is 13 amino acids. The chain's CDR3 is CAITQGIDTEAFF. CDR3 coding DNA: TGTGCCATCACCCAGGGGATTGACACTGAAGCTTTCTTT.